This TCR beta chain was found in a study of blood T cell repertoires in COVID-19. Study context: Specimens from acute and convalescent COVID-19 originated in the United States, Italy and Spain.

The authors' processing: Counts of nucleated cells, estimated from reference gene primer amplification, were obtained. Data came from immunoSEQ multiplex PCR; TCRdb stores just in-frame clones and leaves some out. V and J calls and clone size are copied from that table; D and trimming were computed from the DNA. The sample records approximately 93,000 clones, 55% to 75% being singletons. Trimming left V 5 bases short and J 6 bases short, with 20 bases between. CDR1 SGHTA and CDR2 FQGNSA come from the germline V gene. CDR3 length equals 16 residues. The sequenced sample consisted of peripheral blood. The chain links TRBV7-2 to TRBJ2-4, with a weak D call TRBD1 (6 bases). This clonotype originated in a woman older than 75 with acute or convalescent COVID-19. This chain's CDR3 is CASSQNRVETRNIQYF. The CDR3 DNA is TGTGCCAGCAGCCAGAACAGGGTAGAAACCCGAAACATTCAGTACTTC.